One TCR beta chain is described in this entry. Its antigen is currently unknown. This record comes from a study of T cells in localized non-small cell lung cancer. Germline V gene sequence: CDR1 MNHEY, CDR2 SMNVEV (reference sequence). CDR3 size: 18 residues. The trim removed 0 bases at V and 0 bases at J, leaving 8 bases unmatched. The study's findings and limits: It was uninvolved adjacent lung that showed the highest T cell clonality, exceeding tumor. Adjacent lung tissue had a median around 50 of the top 100 clones found in the tumor. With higher T cell density in blood came longer overall survival.

The repertoire was sequenced with immunoSEQ multiplex PCR; TCRdb's copy has only in-frame clones and lacks some. There are approximately 150,000 clones in the sample; around 92% occur only once, and about 1.5% lies in the top ten. The chain couples TRBV27 to TRBJ1-5, with TRBD1 matching 7 bases. Source: peripheral blood, taken before any cancer treatment. This receptor was taken from a female donor older than 55 with stage I lung adenocarcinoma. CDR3 nucleotide sequence: TGTGCCAGCAGTTTATCAGCAGGGGGATTTCATAGCAATCAGCCCCAGCATTTT. Translating gives CASSLSAGGFHSNQPQHF.